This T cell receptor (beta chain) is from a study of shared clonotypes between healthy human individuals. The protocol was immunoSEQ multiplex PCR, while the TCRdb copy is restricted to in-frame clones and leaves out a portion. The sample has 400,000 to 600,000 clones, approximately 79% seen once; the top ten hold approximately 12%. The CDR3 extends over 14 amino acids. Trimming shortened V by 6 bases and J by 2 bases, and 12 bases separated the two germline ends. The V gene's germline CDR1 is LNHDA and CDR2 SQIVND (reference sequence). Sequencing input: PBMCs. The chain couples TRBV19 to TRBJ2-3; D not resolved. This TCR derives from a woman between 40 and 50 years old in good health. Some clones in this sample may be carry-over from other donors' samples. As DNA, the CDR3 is TGTGCCAGTAGCCGCGGCCCTATCACAGATACGCAGTATTTT. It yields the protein CASSRGPITDTQYF.